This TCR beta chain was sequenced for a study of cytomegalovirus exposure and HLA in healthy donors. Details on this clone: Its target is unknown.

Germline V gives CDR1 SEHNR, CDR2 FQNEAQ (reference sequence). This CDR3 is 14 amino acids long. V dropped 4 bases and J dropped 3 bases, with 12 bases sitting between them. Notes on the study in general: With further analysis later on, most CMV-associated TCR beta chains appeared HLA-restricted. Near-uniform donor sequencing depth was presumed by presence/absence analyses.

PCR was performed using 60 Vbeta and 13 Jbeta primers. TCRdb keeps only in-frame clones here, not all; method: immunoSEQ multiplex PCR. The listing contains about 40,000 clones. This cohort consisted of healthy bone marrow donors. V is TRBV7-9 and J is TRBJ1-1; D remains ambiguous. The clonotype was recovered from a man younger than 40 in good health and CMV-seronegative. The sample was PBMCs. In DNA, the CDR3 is TGTGCCAGCAGCTCCCGAGGGTCTGACACTGAAGCTTTCTTT. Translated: CASSSRGSDTEAFF.